This T cell receptor beta chain was captured by sequencing in a study of T-cell reconstitution after alpha-beta-depleted transplantation in children. Using unique molecular identifiers, the investigators prepared the TCRbeta library. TCRdb recomputed calls from the PCR reads with MiXCR, one row per CDR3 protein. The sample lists roughly 500,000 distinct CDR3 sequences, about 31% occurring once. The CDR3 runs to 16 residues. V dropped 1 base and J dropped 2 bases, with 15 bases sitting between them. The sample here was PBMCs from the stem cell graft donor, taken from the stem cell graft. The chain employs TRBV7-1 and TRBJ2-7; maybe TRBD1 (6 bases). TRBV7-1 is an ORF, with its function uncertain. The receptor comes from a human donor who donated a stem cell graft to a child with aplastic anemia. For the CDR3, the DNA is TGTGCCAGCAGCTCAGTGCCGGACAGCTTCGCCTACGAGCAGTACGTC. This codes for CASSSVPDSFAYEQYV.